The following is a T cell receptor (beta chain) sequence with its context. This clonotype appeared many times. Its specific antigen is unknown. Base qualities are not recorded, but no much larger clone differs from it by a single base. The data were taken from a study of T-cell memory formation after mild COVID-19 (dated by TCRdb to 2020 to 2023). At the level of the whole study: TCR sequence clusters from the two donors were largely donor specific. Longitudinal TCRalpha and TCRbeta repertoire sequencing tracked T-cell clones expanding and contracting after mild COVID-19 in a couple of donors. Two young, previously healthy adult volunteers made up the cohort, one male and one female.

PBMCs were isolated by Ficoll-Paque density gradient centrifugation. The paper's findings and limits, for the study overall: The study included only a couple of mild cases, and larger cohorts that include severe cases with pre-infection samples were judged to be necessary. Contracting CD4+ clones were found mainly in CM and EM memory subsets, while CD8+ clones were enriched in EMRA. Some responding clones were detected in pre-infection memory, which suggested that pre-existing cross-reactive memory T cells had joined the SARS-CoV-2 response. Whether the second-wave clones peaking on day 37 were SARS-CoV-2 specific was not confirmed. From day 15 to 85, contracting clones showed balanced CD4/CD8 phenotypes, whereas a second wave of clones that expanded from day 15 to 37 leaned towards CD4+.

The CDR3, from cysteine to phenylalanine, totals 18 residues. Of all the DNA, just the CDR3 is kept, 54 bases in frame from base 1. According to the germline V gene, CDR1 reads SGHVS and CDR2 reads FNYEAQ. Relative to germline, V is 3 bases shorter and J is 1 base shorter, with 21 bases between their ends. The sample was run on an Illumina NovaSeq 6000. Using 5'RACE with constant-segment primers, TCRalpha and TCRbeta cDNA libraries were constructed, with sample barcodes and unique molecular identifiers added in the process. Trizol reagent was used to extract RNA from every sample. Amplification of the libraries took two PCR steps, and the second step added a second sample barcode plus Illumina TruSeq adapters. Sequencing of libraries was performed on an Illumina NovaSeq with 2 x 150 bp paired-end reads. On the study's bioinformatics: Demultiplexing of reads and collapsing into UMI-guided consensus sequences were performed with migec v1.2.7. Using mixcr v2.1.11, UMI consensuses were aligned to TRA and TRB V and J templates and then assembled into clonotypes. A clonotype was counted as expanded or contracted only when both edgeR and NoisET called the clonotype significant, with the noise models trained on biological replicates. For edgeR calls, the cutoffs were a false discovery rate-adjusted p below 0.01 and a log2 fold-change threshold of 1. As an exploratory analysis of dynamics, max-normalized trajectories of the 1000 most abundant clonotypes were examined by PCA with hierarchical clustering. Each responding clone was given a CD4 or CD8 phenotype based on the CD4+ and CD8+ repertoires, which had been sequenced separately. In-frame beta chains were kept once TCRdb had trimmed the public reads at Q25 with fastp and called clones with MiXCR. Identical CDR3 proteins give one entry, which carries the most common genes and DNA. Clone size and V and J calls follow TCRdb, not the original study. The sample table shows fewer than 60,000 distinct CDR3 sequences, and roughly a quarter are seen once. The ten largest account for roughly 44% of the sample.

The sample taken for sequencing was PBMCs or a T cell subset sorted from them (not recorded which). This TCR was recovered from a man aged 18 to 30 who had mild COVID-19 (a few samples of this study predate the infection). The sample titles of this study are shuffled in the database, so cell type and time point are left out; the donor was told from shared clones. The V gene is TRBV7-6 and the J gene is TRBJ2-5; the D segment might be TRBD1 or TRBD2, since each matches 5 bases. At the DNA level, the sequence is TGTGCCAGCAGCTTGTACCAATCTCGGGGCCGGGTCCAAGAGACCCAGTACTTC. This yields the protein CASSLYQSRGRVQETQYF. When the CDR3 is completed using the reference TRBV7-6 and TRBJ2-5 genes on either side, the full variable domain is GAGVSQSPRYKVTKRGQDVALRCDPISGHVSLYWYRQALGQGPEFLTYFNYEAQQDKSGLPNDRFSAERPEGSISTLTIQRTEQRDSAMYRCASSLYQSRGRVQETQYFGPGTRLLVL.